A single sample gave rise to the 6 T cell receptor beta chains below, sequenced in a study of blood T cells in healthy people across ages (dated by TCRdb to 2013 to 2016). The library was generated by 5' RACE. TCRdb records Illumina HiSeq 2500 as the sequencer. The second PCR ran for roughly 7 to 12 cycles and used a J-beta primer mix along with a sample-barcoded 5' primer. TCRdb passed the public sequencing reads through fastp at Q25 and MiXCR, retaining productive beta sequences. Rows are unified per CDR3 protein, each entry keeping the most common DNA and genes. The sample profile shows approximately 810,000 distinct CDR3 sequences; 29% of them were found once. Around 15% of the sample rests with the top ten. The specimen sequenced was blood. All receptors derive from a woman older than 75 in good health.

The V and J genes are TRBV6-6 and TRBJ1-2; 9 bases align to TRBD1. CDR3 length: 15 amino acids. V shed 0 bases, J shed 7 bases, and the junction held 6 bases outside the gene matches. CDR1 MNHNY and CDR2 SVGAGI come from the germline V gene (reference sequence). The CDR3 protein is CASSYSGQGLGGYTF. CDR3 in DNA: TGTGCCAGCAGTTACTCGGGACAGGGTTTGGGTGGCTACACCTTC.

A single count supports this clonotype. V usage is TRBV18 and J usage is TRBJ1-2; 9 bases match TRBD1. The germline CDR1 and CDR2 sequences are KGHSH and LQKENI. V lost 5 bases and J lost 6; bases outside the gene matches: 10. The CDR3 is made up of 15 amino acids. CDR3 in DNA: TGTGCCAGCTCAGTAGGACAGGGGCATTCGGATGGCTACACCTTC. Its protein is CASSVGQGHSDGYTF.

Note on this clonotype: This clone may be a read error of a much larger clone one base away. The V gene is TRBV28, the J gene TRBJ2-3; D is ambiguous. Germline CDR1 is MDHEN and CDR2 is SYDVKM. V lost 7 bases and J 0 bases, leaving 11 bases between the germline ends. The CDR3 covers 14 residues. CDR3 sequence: CASMTGQSTDTQYF. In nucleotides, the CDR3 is TGTGCCAGCATGACCGGCCAAAGCACAGATACGCAGTATTTT.

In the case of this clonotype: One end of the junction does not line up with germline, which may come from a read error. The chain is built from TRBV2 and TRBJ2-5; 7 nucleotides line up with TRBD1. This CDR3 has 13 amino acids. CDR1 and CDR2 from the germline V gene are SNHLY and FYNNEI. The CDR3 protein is CAGSSGGGETQYF. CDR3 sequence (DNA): TGTGCCGGCAGTTCAGGGGGTGGGGAGACCCAGTACTTC.

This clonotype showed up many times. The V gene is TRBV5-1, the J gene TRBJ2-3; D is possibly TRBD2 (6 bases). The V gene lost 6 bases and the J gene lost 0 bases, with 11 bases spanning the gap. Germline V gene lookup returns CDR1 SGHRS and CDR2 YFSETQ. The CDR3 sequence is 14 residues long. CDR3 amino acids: CASIGRGSTDTQYF. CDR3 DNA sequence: TGCGCCAGCATCGGGCGGGGCAGCACAGATACGCAGTATTTT.

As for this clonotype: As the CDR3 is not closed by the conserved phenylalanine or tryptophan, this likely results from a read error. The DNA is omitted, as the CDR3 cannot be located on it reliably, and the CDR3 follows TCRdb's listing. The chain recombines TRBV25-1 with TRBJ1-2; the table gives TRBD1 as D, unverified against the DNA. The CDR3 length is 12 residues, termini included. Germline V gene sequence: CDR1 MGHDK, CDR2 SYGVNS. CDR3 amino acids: CASSDVQGWLHL.